One and the same sample provided the 17 T cell receptor beta chains below, sequenced in a study of T-cell reconstitution after alpha-beta-depleted transplantation in children. Preparation of the TCRbeta library was carried out with unique molecular identifiers. TCRdb re-derived calls from the PCR reads in MiXCR, one entry per CDR3 protein. The sample contains 600,000 to 800,000 distinct CDR3 sequences, about an eighth of which appear only once. The starting material was PBMCs, obtained before TCRalphabeta/CD19-depleted stem cell transplant. These receptor sequences come from a girl aged 2-10 years with congenital amegakaryocytic thrombocytopenia, due to receive a stem cell transplant.

The chain is built from TRBV5-1 and TRBJ2-1; 13 bases agree with TRBD2. The length of the CDR3 is 19 residues. Germline V gene data show CDR1 as SGHRS and CDR2 as YFSETQ. With V trimmed by 3 bases and J by 6 bases, 15 bases remained unmatched. CDR3 residues: CASSSPRTSGRFTINEQFF. The CDR3 nucleotides read TGCGCCAGCAGCTCCCCCCGGACTAGCGGGAGATTTACAATCAATGAGCAGTTCTTC. Complete variable domain (other parts from reference TRBV5-1 and TRBJ2-1): KAGVTQTPRYLIKTRGQQVTLSCSPISGHRSVSWYQQTPGQGLQFLFEYFSETQRNKGNFPGRFSGRQFSNSRSEMNVSTLELGDSALYLCASSSPRTSGRFTINEQFFGPGTRLTVL.

This clonotype was counted ten times or more. The chain recombines TRBV9 with TRBJ1-1; D remains ambiguous. CDR3 length: 13 residues. V dropped 6 bases and J dropped 1 base, with 10 bases sitting between them. Germline V gene data show CDR1 as SGDLS and CDR2 as YYNGEE. DNA for the CDR3: TGTGCCAGCAAAAGTCCCCCGAACACTGAAGCTTTCTTT. It codes for CASKSPPNTEAFF. The variable domain in full, with the rest retrieved from reference TRBV9 and TRBJ1-1, is DSGVTQTPKHLITATGQRVTLRCSPRSGDLSVYWYQQSLDQGLQFLIQYYNGEERAKGNILERFSAQQFPDLHSELNLSSLELGDSALYFCASKSPPNTEAFFGQGTRLTVV.

V usage is TRBV5-1 and J usage is TRBJ2-1, with 10 nucleotides matching TRBD2. V lost 0 bases to trimming and J lost 6 bases; unmatched junction nucleotides: 12. The V gene's germline CDR1 is SGHRS and CDR2 YFSETQ. CDR3 size: 18 residues. In DNA, the CDR3 is TGCGCCAGCAGCTTGGGGCCCCACCTGCTAGCGGGAGTCAATGAGCAGTTCTTC. It yields the protein CASSLGPHLLAGVNEQFF. Full variable domain (missing parts from reference TRBV5-1 and TRBJ2-1): KAGVTQTPRYLIKTRGQQVTLSCSPISGHRSVSWYQQTPGQGLQFLFEYFSETQRNKGNFPGRFSGRQFSNSRSEMNVSTLELGDSALYLCASSLGPHLLAGVNEQFFGPGTRLTVL.

In this sample, this clonotype turned up a few times. The chain recombines TRBV27 with TRBJ2-4, with D perhaps assigned TRBD1 or TRBD2 (5 bases each). Trimming removed 3 bases at V and 5 bases at J, with 8 bases between. The CDR3 has 13 amino acids. Looked up from germline, CDR1 is MNHEY and CDR2 is SMNVEV (reference sequence). The CDR3 DNA follows: TGTGCCAGCAGTTTCCTGGGGGAAAACATTCAGTACTTC. Its protein is CASSFLGENIQYF.

This clonotype was observed a few times. The rearrangement joins TRBV7-2 to TRBJ2-3; 10 bases fit TRBD2. The CDR3 sequence is 16 residues long. Germline assignment: CDR1 SGHTA and CDR2 FQGNSA. V dropped 5 bases and J dropped 3; count of bases not matched to a gene: 8. CDR3 region: CASSPRSSGGTDTQYF. The CDR3 DNA sequence: TGTGCCAGCAGCCCACGCTCTAGCGGGGGTACAGATACGCAGTATTTT.

This clonotype was seen at least ten times. The chain couples TRBV20-1 to TRBJ2-1; 8 positions agree with TRBD2. CDR1 is DFQATT and CDR2 is SNEGSKA in the germline V gene (reference sequence). The CDR3 is 16 residues long. Trimming at V came to 5 bases and at J to 0 bases, leaving 9 bases not matched to a gene. CDR3 bases: TGCAGTGCTCATACCCCAGCGGGAGACTCCTACAATGAGCAGTTCTTC. Translation gives CSAHTPAGDSYNEQFF.

Only a few counts were recorded for this clonotype. The genes are TRBV3-1 and TRBJ2-7; D perhaps matches TRBD2 (5 bases). Looked up from germline, CDR1 is LGHDT and CDR2 is YNNKEL (reference sequence). This CDR3 contains 15 residues. Trimming took off 1 base at V and 1 base at J, with 11 bases between the two ends. CDR3 residues: CASSQGWTGSYEQYF. The CDR3, as DNA: TGTGCCAGCAGCCAAGGGTGGACGGGGTCCTACGAGCAGTACTTC.

The chain links TRBV29-1 to TRBJ1-1, with TRBD1 identical over 8 bases. The CDR3 contains 12 residues. The J segment lost 7 bases and the V segment lost 4 bases, leaving 5 bases of the junction unmatched. CDR1 and CDR2 (germline): SQVTM, ANQGSEA. The CDR3 spells CSVAGDRLEAFF. CDR3 nucleotides: TGCAGCGTTGCCGGGGACAGGCTTGAAGCTTTCTTT.

This sequence joins TRBV7-8 and TRBJ2-2; TRBD2 matches 8 bases. The J segment lost 7 bases and the V segment lost 1 base, leaving 11 bases of the junction unmatched. CDR3 length: 17 residues. CDR1 and CDR2 (germline): SGHVS, FQNEAQ. The CDR3: CASSLVPGLAMDGELFF. The CDR3 nucleotides read TGTGCCAGCAGCTTAGTGCCCGGACTAGCTATGGACGGGGAGCTGTTTTTT.

The chain uses TRBV4-1 and TRBJ1-1, with TRBD1 matching 7 bases. CDR3 length equals 15 residues. Trimming cost V 4 bases and J 5 bases; bases outside gene matches: 10. The germline gives CDR1 MGHRA, CDR2 YSYEKL. The CDR3, as DNA: TGCGCCAGCAGCCGGAGGGGGCAAACGAGGACTGAAGCTTTCTTT. Amino acid sequence: CASSRRGQTRTEAFF.

At least ten counts were recorded for this clonotype. V gene TRBV5-1 combines with J gene TRBJ2-7; 9 nucleotides line up with TRBD1. V shed 2 bases and J 3 bases; nucleotides not matched to a gene: 9. The CDR3 totals 16 residues. In germline, CDR1 is SGHRS, CDR2 YFSETQ. CDR3 sequence reads: CASSFSTGGDLYEQYF. In DNA form, the CDR3 reads TGCGCCAGCAGCTTCTCGACAGGGGGAGACCTCTACGAGCAGTACTTC.

This chain uses TRBV7-2 with TRBJ2-3; 8 positions match TRBD2. CDR3 length: 16 amino acids. V trimming: 4 bases; J trimming: 0 bases; junction bases outside the gene matches: 6. The germline V gene encodes CDR1 SGHTA and CDR2 FQGNSA. CDR3: CASSSWREDSTDTQYF. Written as DNA, the CDR3 is TGTGCCAGCAGCTCGTGGCGGGAGGACAGCACAGATACGCAGTATTTT.

The genes are TRBV20-1 and TRBJ2-5, with 9 bases matching TRBD1. After removal of 6 bases from V and 3 bases from J, the junction contained 14 bases not matched to a gene. The CDR3 length is 16 residues. The germline V gene has CDR1 DFQATT and CDR2 SNEGSKA (reference sequence). CDR3 loop: CSAREGDRALEETQYF. In nucleotides, the CDR3 is TGCAGTGCCAGGGAAGGGGACAGGGCGTTAGAAGAGACCCAGTACTTC.

This clonotype has more than one count but fewer than ten. CDR3 sequence (DNA): TGTGCCAGCAGTTACTCGAGGGACACCGGCTTAAATGGCTACACCTTC. This encodes CASSYSRDTGLNGYTF. The rearrangement links TRBV6-5 to TRBJ1-2; D is possibly TRBD1 (6 bases). The germline V gene encodes CDR1 MNHEY and CDR2 SVGAGI. V lost 0 bases to trimming and J lost 6 bases, with 17 bases between them. CDR3 length: 16 amino acids.

J is TRBJ2-1 and V is TRBV10-3; 12 bases fit TRBD2. Germline assignment: CDR1 ENHRY and CDR2 SYGVKD. Trimming at V came to 7 bases and at J to 6 bases, leaving 4 bases not matched to a gene. The CDR3 runs 14 residues. CDR3 loop: CAIKLAGGFNEQFF. Written as DNA, the CDR3 is TGTGCCATCAAACTAGCGGGAGGATTCAATGAGCAGTTCTTC.

The rearrangement links TRBV11-2 to TRBJ2-7; tentatively, D is TRBD2 (5 bases). The germline V gene has CDR1 SGHAT and CDR2 FQNNGV. V was trimmed by 1 base and J by 0 bases, leaving 10 bases between them. The CDR3 runs to 15 residues. This chain's CDR3 is CASSLVGLISYEQYF. The CDR3 DNA reads TGTGCCAGCAGCTTAGTTGGACTTATCTCCTACGAGCAGTACTTC.

The chain joins TRBV29-1 to TRBJ2-7, with a tentative D call TRBD2 (6 bases). V was clipped by 1 base and J by 0 bases, with 22 bases between them. This CDR3 contains 18 residues. CDR1 is SQVTM and CDR2 is ANQGSEA in the germline V gene. CDR3 sequence (DNA): TGCAGCGTTGAAGGTCGGGAGAGCGGGCGGCAGGACTCCTACGAGCAGTACTTC. It yields the protein CSVEGRESGRQDSYEQYF.